The present entry profiles one T cell receptor beta chain with its context. This specimen belongs to a study of T cells in Graves' hyperthyroidism and ophthalmopathy. Amplification yielded TCR beta CDR3 regions, with RNA transcripts as the source. TCR CDR3 underwent first-round RT-PCR with the HTBI primer set. MiXCR, applied by TCRdb to the multiplex PCR reads, yields one record per CDR3 protein. In the table there are approximately 510,000 distinct CDR3 sequences, around 20% of which are singletons. The CDR3 is 13 residues long. The ends were cut back, 5 bases at V and 6 bases at J, with 16 bases in the middle. CDR1 is DFQATT and CDR2 is SNEGSKA in the germline V gene (reference sequence).

The material sequenced was blood. This chain uses TRBV20-1 with TRBJ2-5; D remains unclear. The clonotype comes from a man aged 18 to 30 with Graves' hyperthyroidism. The CDR3, as DNA: TGCAGTGCTTTAGACCGGCTCTTGAAGACCCAGTACTTC. Its translation is CSALDRLLKTQYF.